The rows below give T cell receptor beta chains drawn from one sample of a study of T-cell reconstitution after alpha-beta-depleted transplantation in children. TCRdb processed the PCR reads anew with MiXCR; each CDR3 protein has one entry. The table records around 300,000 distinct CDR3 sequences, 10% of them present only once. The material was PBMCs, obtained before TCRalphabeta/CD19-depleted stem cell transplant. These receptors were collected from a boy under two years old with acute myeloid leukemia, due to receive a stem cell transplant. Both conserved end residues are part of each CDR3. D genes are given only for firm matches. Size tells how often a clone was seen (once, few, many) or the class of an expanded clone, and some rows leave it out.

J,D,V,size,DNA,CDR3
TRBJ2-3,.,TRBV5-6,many,TGTGCCAGCAGCTTGCCTCACACTAGCACAGATACGCAGTATTTT,CASSLPHTSTDTQYF
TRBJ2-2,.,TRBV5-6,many,TGTGCCAGCAGCTTTAGGGAGTACAGCACCGGGGAGCTGTTTTTT,CASSFREYSTGELFF
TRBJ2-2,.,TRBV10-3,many,TGTGCCATCAGTGCCCGAACAAATACCGGGGAGCTGTTTTTT,CAISARTNTGELFF
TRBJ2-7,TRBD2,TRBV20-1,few,TGCAGTGCTAGAGATCGCCCCCGGGGGGTGCTGTTTAAAAACGAGCAGTACTTC,CSARDRPRGVLFKNEQYF
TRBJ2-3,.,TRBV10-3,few,TGTGCCATCAGTGTGGGGGGGGGCCCCCGCGATACGCAGTATTTT,CAISVGGGPRDTQYF
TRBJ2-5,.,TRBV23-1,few,TGCGCCAGCAGTCAATCGGACAGCCAAGAGACCCAGTACTTC,CASSQSDSQETQYF
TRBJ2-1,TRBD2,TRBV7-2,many,TGTGCCAGCAGCTTACTCCTAGCGGGAGGGTCCTATGAGCAGTTCTTC,CASSLLLAGGSYEQFF
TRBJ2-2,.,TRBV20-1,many,TGCAGTGCTAGAGCCGGACCACAGATTGGGGAAGTACGCACCGGGGAGCTGTTTTTT,CSARAGPQIGEVRTGELFF
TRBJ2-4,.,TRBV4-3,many,TGCGCCAGCAGCCAAGAACCAGACCCTCCGGCCAAAAACATTCAGTACTTC,CASSQEPDPPAKNIQYF
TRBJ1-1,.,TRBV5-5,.,TGTGCCAGCAGCCGAGGGGGTATCACTGAAGCTTTCTTT,CASSRGGITEAFF
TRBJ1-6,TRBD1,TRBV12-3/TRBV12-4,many,TGTGCCAGCAGTTTTCGGGACAGGGGTAATTCACCCCTCCACTTT,CASSFRDRGNSPLHF
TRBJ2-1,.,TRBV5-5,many,TGTGCCAGCAGCTTGGCCCCAAGTCTTAAAGGGTATGAGCAGTTCTTC,CASSLAPSLKGYEQFF
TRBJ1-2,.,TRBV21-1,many,TGTGCCAGCAGCAATCTACGGTGGCAGGGCTATGGCTACACCTTC,CASSNLRWQGYGYTF
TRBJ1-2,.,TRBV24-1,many,TGTGCCACCAGTCCGGGGTGGACTTATGGCTACACCTTC,CATSPGWTYGYTF
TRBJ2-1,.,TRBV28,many,TGTGCCAGCAGTTTATTGGGACTCAAGGTCTACAATGAGCAGTTCTTC,CASSLLGLKVYNEQFF
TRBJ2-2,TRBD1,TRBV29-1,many,TGCAGCGCGGCCGGACAGGGAGGGAACACCGGGGAGCTGTTTTTT,CSAAGQGGNTGELFF
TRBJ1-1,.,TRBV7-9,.,TGTGCCAGCAGCTTAAGTTTTCACGGGAACACTGAAGCTTTCTTT,CASSLSFHGNTEAFF
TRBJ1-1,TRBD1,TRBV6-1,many,TGTGCCAGCAGTGAATTTGACAGGGTTGAAGCTTTCTTT,CASSEFDRVEAFF
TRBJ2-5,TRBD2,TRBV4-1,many,TGCGCCAGCAGCCAGCCCCGACAGGGACTAGCAGAGACCCAGTACTTC,CASSQPRQGLAETQYF
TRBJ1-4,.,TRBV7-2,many,TGTGCCAGCAGCGCGCAAACAGTACAGCGTTCTAATGAAAAACTGTTTTTT,CASSAQTVQRSNEKLFF
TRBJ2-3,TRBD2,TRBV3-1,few,TGTGCCAGCGGATATAGCGGGGGGGCGGGAGATACGCAGTATTTT,CASGYSGGAGDTQYF
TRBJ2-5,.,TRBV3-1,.,TGTGCCAGCAGCCAACTGCGCTTTGGGCAAGAGACCCAGTACTTC,CASSQLRFGQETQYF
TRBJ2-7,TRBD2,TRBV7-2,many,TGTGCCAGCAGCTTTAGCGGGGGCGTCGGCACCTACGAGCAGTACTTC,CASSFSGGVGTYEQYF
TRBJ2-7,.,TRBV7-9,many,TGTGCCAGCAGCTTTATGACTAACGAGCAGTACTTC,CASSFMTNEQYF
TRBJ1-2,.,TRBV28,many,TGTGCCAGCGGCAGGGACCTTCAGGCCTATGGCTACACCTTC,CASGRDLQAYGYTF
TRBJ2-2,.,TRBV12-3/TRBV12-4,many,TGTGCCAGCAGTCTCCCGCAGCGTTCGGGGGAGCTGTTTTTT,CASSLPQRSGELFF
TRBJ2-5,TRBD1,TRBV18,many,TGTGCCAGCTCACCATACCCTACCGGGACAGGGGAGACCCAGTACTTC,CASSPYPTGTGETQYF
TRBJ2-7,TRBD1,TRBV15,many,TGTGCCACCAGCAGCGAAGACAGGGGCTCCTACGAGCAGTACTTC,CATSSEDRGSYEQYF
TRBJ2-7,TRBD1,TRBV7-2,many,TGTGCCAGCAGCTTAGCGACAGGGGTGTCCTACGAGCAGTACTTC,CASSLATGVSYEQYF
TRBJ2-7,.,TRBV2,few,TGTGCCAGCAGCGACGGCGACGGATCCTACGAGCAGTACTTC,CASSDGDGSYEQYF
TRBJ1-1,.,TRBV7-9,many,TGTGCCAGCAGCCCCCGAGGGGGGCTGACTGAAGCTTTCTTT,CASSPRGGLTEAFF
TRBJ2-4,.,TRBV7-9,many,TGTGCCAGCAGCTTACTAAGGACGGAGAAAAACATTCAGTACTTC,CASSLLRTEKNIQYF
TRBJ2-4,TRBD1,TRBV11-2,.,TGTGCCAGCAGCTTATTCCGGGACAGCTTAGCCAAAAACATTCAGTACTTC,CASSLFRDSLAKNIQYF
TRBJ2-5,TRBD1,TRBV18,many,TGTGCCAGCTCACCGGCAGGGGGAGAGACCCAGTACTTC,CASSPAGGETQYF
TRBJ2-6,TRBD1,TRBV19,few,TGTGCCAGTAGTATCCATCTGACAGGGGGGATCGACTCTGGGGCCAACGTCCTGACTTTC,CASSIHLTGGIDSGANVLTF
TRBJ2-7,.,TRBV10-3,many,TGTGCCATCAGTGAATGGAAAGGCTATGGCGAGCAGTACTTC,CAISEWKGYGEQYF
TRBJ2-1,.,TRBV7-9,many,TGTGCCAGCAGCTTAGCGAGAGGCAATGAGCAGTTCTTC,CASSLARGNEQFF
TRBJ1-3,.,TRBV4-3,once,TGCGCCAGCAGCCAAGATGCCGGGAGCTCTGGAAACACCATATATTTT,CASSQDAGSSGNTIYF
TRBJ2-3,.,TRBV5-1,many,TGCGCCAGCAGCTTGAGGACTACCACAGATACGCAGTATTTT,CASSLRTTTDTQYF
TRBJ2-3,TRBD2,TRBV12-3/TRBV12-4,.,TGTGCCAGCAAACCGACTAGCGGGGGGACAGATACGCAGTATTTT,CASKPTSGGTDTQYF
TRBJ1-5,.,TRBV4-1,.,TGCGCCAGCAGCCAAGTGACAATGAATCAGCCCCAGCATTTT,CASSQVTMNQPQHF
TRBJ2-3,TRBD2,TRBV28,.,TGTGCCACGGGGGGGGGGGGCACAGATACGCAGTATTTT,CATGGGGTDTQYF
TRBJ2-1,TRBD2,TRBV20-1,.,TGCAGTGCTAGAGTCCTTAGCGGGGGGAGCTCCTACAATGAGCAGTTCTTC,CSARVLSGGSSYNEQFF
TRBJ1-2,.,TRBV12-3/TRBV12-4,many,TGTGCCAGCAGGCAAAAAGACAGAACAAGCTATGGCTACACCTTC,CASRQKDRTSYGYTF
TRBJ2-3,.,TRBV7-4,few,.,CASSYDGDIDTQYFDDGDIDTQYF
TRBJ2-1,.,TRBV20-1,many,TGCAGTGCTAGAGATAGGAGGAGCTCCTACAATGAGCAGTTCTTC,CSARDRRSSYNEQFF
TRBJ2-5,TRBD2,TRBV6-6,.,TGTGCCAGCACCTCGGGGGGTCAGCAGACCCAGTACTTC,CASTSGGQQTQYF
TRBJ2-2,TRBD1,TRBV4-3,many,TGCGCCAGCAGACCGGACAGGGGCACGACCGGGGAGCTGTTTTTT,CASRPDRGTTGELFF
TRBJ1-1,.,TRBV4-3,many,TGCGCCAGCAGCCAAAATCCAGGGGCTCCGGACACTGAAGCTTTCTTT,CASSQNPGAPDTEAFF
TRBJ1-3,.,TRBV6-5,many,TGTGCCAGCAGTTACCCCGAAGGGCCTGGAAACACCATATATTTT,CASSYPEGPGNTIYF
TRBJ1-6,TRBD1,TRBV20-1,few,TGCAGTGCTAGAAAGGGGGCGAAGAATTCACCCCTCCACTTT,CSARKGAKNSPLHF
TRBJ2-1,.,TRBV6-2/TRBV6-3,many,TGTGCCAGCCGCCAGGGGACTACCTACAATGAGCAGTTCTTC,CASRQGTTYNEQFF
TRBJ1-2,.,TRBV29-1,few,TGCAGCATCCCTACGCAGGGATTTGAGGGCTACACCTTC,CSIPTQGFEGYTF
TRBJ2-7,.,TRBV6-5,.,TGTGCCAGCAGTTACTCGAAGGTCGGGGCGCGGTCCTACGAGCAGTACTTC,CASSYSKVGARSYEQYF
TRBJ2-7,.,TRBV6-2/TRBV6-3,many,TGTGCCAGCAGTTCGCGGACAGTCTACGAGCAGTACTTC,CASSSRTVYEQYF
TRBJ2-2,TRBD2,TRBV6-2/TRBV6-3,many,TGTGCCAGCAAGGCTAGCGGGGTCCACACCGGGGAGCTGTTTTTT,CASKASGVHTGELFF
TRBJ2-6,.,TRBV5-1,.,TGCGCCAGCAGCTTGGCATCCCTCTCTGGGGCCAACGTCCTGACTTTC,CASSLASLSGANVLTF
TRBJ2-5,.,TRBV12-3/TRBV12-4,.,TGTGCCAGCAGGAGAGGGACACCCCTTGCGGAGACCCAGTACTTC,CASRRGTPLAETQYF